This T cell receptor (beta chain) was sequenced during a study of cytomegalovirus exposure and HLA in healthy donors. Study-level points and caveats: By a later analysis, the bulk of CMV-associated TCR beta chains appeared HLA-restricted. Cytomegalovirus status, reportedly, was diagnosed with high specificity and sensitivity by the classifier. The study labeled roughly 160 TCR beta chains cytomegalovirus-associated.

Trimming removed 3 bases from V and 2 bases from J; junction bases left unmatched: 11. The length of the CDR3 is 19 residues. Per germline, CDR1 SGDLS and CDR2 YYNGEE. Notes on this clone: The antigen is not known.

PCR employed 60 Vbeta and 13 Jbeta primers. The assay was immunoSEQ multiplex PCR, and TCRdb's table has in-frame clones only and misses some. This sample's table reports about 110,000 clones. Healthy bone marrow donors formed the donor group. Sequenced material: PBMCs. The chain combines TRBV9 with TRBJ2-5, with 15 bases that match TRBD2. The clonotype originates from a young man in good health and CMV-seronegative. The CDR3 DNA sequence: TGTGCCAGCAGCGCCGGACTAGCGGGGGGGCCCCGTCGACAAGAGACCCAGTACTTC. The encoded protein is CASSAGLAGGPRRQETQYF.